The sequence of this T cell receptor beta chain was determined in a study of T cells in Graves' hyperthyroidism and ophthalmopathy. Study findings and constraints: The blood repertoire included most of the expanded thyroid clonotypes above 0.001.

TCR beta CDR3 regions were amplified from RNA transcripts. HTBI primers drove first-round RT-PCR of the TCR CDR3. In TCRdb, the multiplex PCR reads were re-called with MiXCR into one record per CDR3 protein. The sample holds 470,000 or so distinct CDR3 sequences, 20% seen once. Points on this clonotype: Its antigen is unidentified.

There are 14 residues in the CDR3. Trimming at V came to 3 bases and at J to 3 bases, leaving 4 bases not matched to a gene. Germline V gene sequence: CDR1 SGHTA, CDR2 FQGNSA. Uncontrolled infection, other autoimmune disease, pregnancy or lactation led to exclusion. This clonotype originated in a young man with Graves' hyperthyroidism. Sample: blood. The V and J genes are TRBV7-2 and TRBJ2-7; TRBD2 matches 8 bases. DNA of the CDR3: TGTGCCAGCAGCTTTAGCGGGACGAACTACGAGCAGTACTTC. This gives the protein CASSFSGTNYEQYF. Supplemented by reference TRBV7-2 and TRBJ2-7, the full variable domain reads GAGVSQSPSNKVTEKGKDVELRCDPISGHTALYWYRQSLGQGLEFLIYFQGNSAPDKSGLPSDRFSAERTGGSVSTLTIQRTQQEDSAVYLCASSFSGTNYEQYFGPGTRLTVT.